This T cell receptor beta chain emerged from a study of cytomegalovirus exposure and HLA in healthy donors. Study-wide points: TCR clusters originating in the first cohort tended to co-occur in the approximately 130 validation repertoires, according to a later analysis.

In the case of this clone: As yet, its antigen is unknown.

Germline CDR1 is MNHNS and CDR2 is SASEGT. The V end lost 4 bases, the J end lost 0 bases, and 19 bases lay between the germline ends. The CDR3 runs 18 residues. Using immunoSEQ multiplex PCR, the repertoire was profiled, and TCRdb retains in-frame clones only, with some absent. The top ten hold 1% to 1.2% of the sample, which has a few hundred thousand clones, 85% to 95% seen once. The origin of this receptor is a woman younger than 35 in good health and CMV-seronegative. This chain links TRBV6-1 with TRBJ2-1, with D tentatively TRBD1 (5 bases). What was sequenced was PBMCs. This CDR3 reads CASSAIVRARGSYNEQFF. The CDR3, as DNA: TGTGCCAGCAGTGCCATTGTCAGGGCTAGGGGCTCCTACAATGAGCAGTTCTTC.